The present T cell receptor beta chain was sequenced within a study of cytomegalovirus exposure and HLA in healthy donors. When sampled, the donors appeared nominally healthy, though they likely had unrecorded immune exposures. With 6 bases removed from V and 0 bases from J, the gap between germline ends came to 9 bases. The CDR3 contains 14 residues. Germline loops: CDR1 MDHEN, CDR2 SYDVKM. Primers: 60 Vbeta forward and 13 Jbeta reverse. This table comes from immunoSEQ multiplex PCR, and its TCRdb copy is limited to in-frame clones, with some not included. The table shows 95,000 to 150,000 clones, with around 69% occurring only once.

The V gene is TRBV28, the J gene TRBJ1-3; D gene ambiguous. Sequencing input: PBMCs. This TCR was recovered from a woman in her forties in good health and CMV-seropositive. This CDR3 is CASSSPSSGNTIYF. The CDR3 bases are TGTGCCAGCAGCTCACCGAGCTCTGGAAACACCATATATTTT.